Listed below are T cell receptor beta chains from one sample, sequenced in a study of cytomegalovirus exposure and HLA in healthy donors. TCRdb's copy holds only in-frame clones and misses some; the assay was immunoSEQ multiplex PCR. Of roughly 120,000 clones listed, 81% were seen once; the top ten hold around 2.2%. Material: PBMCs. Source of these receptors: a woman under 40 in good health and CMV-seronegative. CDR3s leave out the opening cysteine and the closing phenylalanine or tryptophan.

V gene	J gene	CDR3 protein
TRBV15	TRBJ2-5	ATSRDPTGKETQY
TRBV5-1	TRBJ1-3	ASRDTGNTIY
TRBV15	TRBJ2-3	ATSSPGADTQY
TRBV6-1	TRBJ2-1	ASSALAGAWEF
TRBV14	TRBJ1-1	ARAGTEAF
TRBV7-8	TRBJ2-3	ASSLASGRASALDTQY
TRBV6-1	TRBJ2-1	ATRGLRREQF
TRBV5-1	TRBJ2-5	ASSLVGQVKETQY
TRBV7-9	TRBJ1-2	ASSDQTGSYGYT
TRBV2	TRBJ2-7	ASSTEGSYEQY
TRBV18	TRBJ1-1	ASSRAGLDTEAF
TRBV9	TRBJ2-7	ASSVESGEGYEQY
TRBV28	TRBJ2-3	ASSFSGGVTDTQY
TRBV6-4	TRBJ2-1	ASSATVPSSYNEQF
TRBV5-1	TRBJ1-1	ASSPEADTEAF
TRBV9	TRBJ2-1	ASSIGTSVFYEQF
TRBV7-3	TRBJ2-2	ASSLLGSGELF
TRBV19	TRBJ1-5	ASSAGGVRSNQPQH
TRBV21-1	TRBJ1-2	ASSQGGGYT